This entry lists 11 T cell receptor beta chains sequenced from one sample in a study of cytomegalovirus exposure and HLA in healthy donors. Only in-frame clones appear in the TCRdb table, and some are missing; sequencing was by immunoSEQ multiplex PCR. The sample contains 110,000 or so clones, 86% of which appear only once. Sequencing used PBMCs. The receptor set was obtained from a man aged 18-30 years in good health and CMV-seronegative.

The chain carries TRBV5-1 and TRBJ1-1; D not resolved. The germline V and J ends were trimmed by 4 bases and 1 base, with 14 bases remaining between them. The CDR3 has 15 residues. Germline CDR1 SGHRS, CDR2 YFSETQ. CDR3 sequence (DNA): TGCGCCAGCAGCCTGGCGGAGTTCGAGAACACTGAAGCTTTCTTT. Translation gives CASSLAEFENTEAFF.

The chain carries TRBV4-1 and TRBJ1-3, with 7 nucleotides matching TRBD1. Germline values: CDR1 MGHRA, CDR2 YSYEKL. Trimming at V came to 3 bases and at J to 0 bases, leaving 2 bases not matched to a gene. The CDR3 is made up of 15 amino acids. The CDR3 DNA follows: TGCGCCAGCAGCCATCGGACAGGCTCTGGAAACACCATATATTTT. This sequence encodes CASSHRTGSGNTIYF.

This chain joins TRBV12-5 and TRBJ2-7; weak D call: TRBD1 (6 bases). Trimming shortened V by 4 bases and J by 4 bases, and 17 bases separated the two germline ends. From germline, CDR1 is LGHNT and CDR2 FRNRAP. CDR3 length: 15 residues. The CDR3: CASGSGVLSLYEQYF. The CDR3 DNA sequence: TGTGCTAGTGGTTCAGGGGTCCTATCCCTTTACGAGCAGTACTTC.

This clone is a singleton in its sample. This chain uses TRBV7-9 with TRBJ2-5, with 9 bases aligning to TRBD2. Germline values: CDR1 SEHNR, CDR2 FQNEAQ (reference sequence). The CDR3 spans 13 residues. Trimming removed 7 bases from V and 5 bases from J; junction bases left unmatched: 5. The CDR3 bases are TGTGCCAGCAAGGCTAGCGGGGTTGAGACCCAGTACTTC. Translation gives CASKASGVETQYF.

The gene calls are TRBV13 and TRBJ1-2; 9 bases match TRBD1. Trimming cost V 5 bases and J 5 bases; bases outside gene matches: 9. The CDR3 consists of 15 residues. From germline, CDR1 is PRHDT and CDR2 FYEKMQ (reference sequence). The CDR3 protein is CASSRGQGLWYGYTF. CDR3 nucleotides: TGTGCCAGCAGCCGTGGACAGGGGCTTTGGTATGGCTACACCTTC.

V usage is TRBV12-5 and J usage is TRBJ1-6; 7 nucleotides align to TRBD1. This CDR3 has 14 residues. J was trimmed by 6 bases and V by 4 bases; bases with no gene match: 3. The germline CDR1 and CDR2 sequences are LGHNT and FRNRAP. CDR3 nucleotide sequence: TGTGCTAGTGGTTCTTACAGGGGTAATTCACCCCTCCACTTT. Residues: CASGSYRGNSPLHF.

The V and J genes are TRBV5-4 and TRBJ2-2, with 7 nucleotides matching TRBD1. This CDR3 comprises 16 residues. V lost 4 bases and J lost 3; bases outside the gene matches: 9. Germline lookup yields CDR1 SGHNT and CDR2 YYREEE (reference sequence). CDR3 residues: CASSKNTGADTGELFF. The CDR3 region has the DNA TGTGCCAGCAGCAAAAATACAGGGGCGGACACCGGGGAGCTGTTTTTT.

This clone has at least ten counts. The chain has TRBV19 and TRBJ1-6; TRBD1 matches at 10 bases. The CDR3 has 16 residues. Germline loops: CDR1 LNHDA, CDR2 SQIVND (reference sequence). The trim removed 6 bases at V and 8 bases at J, leaving 10 bases unmatched. The CDR3 sequence: CASRRGTGANHSPLHF. CDR3 sequence (DNA): TGTGCCAGTAGGAGGGGGACAGGGGCCAACCATTCACCCCTCCACTTT.

The J gene is TRBJ2-3, the V gene TRBV20-1, with 8 bases identical to TRBD2. Germline V CDR1 and CDR2: DFQATT, SNEGSKA (reference sequence). The CDR3 consists of 11 residues. V shed 5 bases, J shed 9 bases, and the junction held 4 bases outside the gene matches. The CDR3 DNA follows: TGCAGTGCTCCCCGGGAGGGCACGCAGTATTTT. This gives the protein CSAPREGTQYF.

The chain is built from TRBV5-1 and TRBJ2-2; D possibly corresponds to TRBD1 (6 bases). CDR3 size: 15 residues. V was trimmed by 0 bases and J by 2 bases, leaving 8 bases between them. In germline, CDR1 is SGHRS, CDR2 YFSETQ. CDR3: CASSLDRANTGELFF. In DNA, the CDR3 is TGCGCCAGCAGCTTGGACAGGGCTAACACCGGGGAGCTGTTTTTT.

The chain combines TRBV15 with TRBJ2-5, with D maybe TRBD1 (6 bases). Germline V gene lookup returns CDR1 LNHNV and CDR2 YYDKDF (reference sequence). V was clipped by 3 bases and J by 5 bases, with 10 bases between them. The CDR3 covers 13 residues. The CDR3 DNA follows: TGTGCCACCAGCAGCGACAGGACGGAGACCCAGTACTTC. Translation: CATSSDRTETQYF.